A single T cell receptor beta chain is shown here with its context. Its antigen is unknown. TCRdb's table, derived via immunoSEQ multiplex PCR, lists solely in-frame clones and lacks some. The table shows about 15,000 clones, with approximately 64% occurring only once. CDR3 size: 17 residues. Trimming took 1 base from V and 5 from J, leaving 21 bases between them. Germline V gene data show CDR1 as SGHRS and CDR2 as YFSETQ. The entry originates in a study of PD-1 blockade in classical Hodgkin lymphoma. Study results and limitations: Only CD4+ TCR diversity, not CD8+, had risen significantly by C4D1.

After autologous stem cell transplantation all patients relapsed, and prior brentuximab vedotin exposure differed between cohorts. The chain couples TRBV5-1 to TRBJ1-2; D might be TRBD1 (5 bases). The sequencing here drew on peripheral blood mononuclear cells (PBMCs), taken before the second cycle of nivolumab. This receptor was obtained from a human donor with classical Hodgkin lymphoma. The CDR3 reads CASSLRKGRPSRYGYTF. CDR3 DNA: TGCGCCAGCAGCTTGCGAAAGGGGCGCCCCTCTAGGTATGGCTACACCTTC. The variable domain in full, with the rest retrieved from reference TRBV5-1 and TRBJ1-2, is KAGVTQTPRYLIKTRGQQVTLSCSPISGHRSVSWYQQTPGQGLQFLFEYFSETQRNKGNFPGRFSGRQFSNSRSEMNVSTLELGDSALYLCASSLRKGRPSRYGYTFGSGTRLTVV.